Sequencing of this TCR beta chain was carried out in a study of T cells in localized non-small cell lung cancer. Profiled with immunoSEQ multiplex PCR; TCRdb holds only in-frame clones, not every one. Counted here are about 27,000 clones, 80% to 90% occurring once; the ten biggest clones make up roughly 13%. J gave up 10 bases and V 4 bases, and 6 bases lay outside the gene matches. The CDR3 is 14 residues long. CDR1 and CDR2 (germline): PRHDT, FYEKMQ (reference sequence). Material: peripheral blood, obtained before any cancer treatment. This rearrangement joins TRBV13 to TRBJ2-5, with TRBD2 matching over 13 bases. The clonotype originates from a female donor over 55 with stage II squamous cell lung carcinoma. CDR3 in amino acids: CASSSWTSGGLQYF. CDR3 sequence (DNA): TGTGCCAGCAGCTCCTGGACTAGCGGGGGCCTCCAGTACTTC.